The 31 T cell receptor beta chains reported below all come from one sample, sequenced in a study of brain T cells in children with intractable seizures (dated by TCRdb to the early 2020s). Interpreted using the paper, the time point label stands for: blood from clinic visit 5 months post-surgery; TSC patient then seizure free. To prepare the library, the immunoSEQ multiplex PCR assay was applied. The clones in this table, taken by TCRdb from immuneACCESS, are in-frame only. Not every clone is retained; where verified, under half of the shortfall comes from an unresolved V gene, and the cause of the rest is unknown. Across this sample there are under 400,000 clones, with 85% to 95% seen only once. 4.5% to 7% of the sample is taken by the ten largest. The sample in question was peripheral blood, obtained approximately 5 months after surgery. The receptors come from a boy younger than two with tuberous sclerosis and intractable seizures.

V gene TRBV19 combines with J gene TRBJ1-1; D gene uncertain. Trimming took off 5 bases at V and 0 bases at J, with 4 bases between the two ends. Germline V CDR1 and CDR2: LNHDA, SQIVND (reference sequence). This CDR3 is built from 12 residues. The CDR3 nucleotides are TGTGCCAGTAGTGAAGTGAACACTGAAGCTTTCTTT. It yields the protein CASSEVNTEAFF.

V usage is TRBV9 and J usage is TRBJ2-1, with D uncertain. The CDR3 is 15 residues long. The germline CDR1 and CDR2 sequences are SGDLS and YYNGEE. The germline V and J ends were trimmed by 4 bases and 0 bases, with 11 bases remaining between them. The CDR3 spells CASSILPSSYNEQFF. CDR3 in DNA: TGTGCCAGCAGCATCCTGCCGAGCTCCTACAATGAGCAGTTCTTC.

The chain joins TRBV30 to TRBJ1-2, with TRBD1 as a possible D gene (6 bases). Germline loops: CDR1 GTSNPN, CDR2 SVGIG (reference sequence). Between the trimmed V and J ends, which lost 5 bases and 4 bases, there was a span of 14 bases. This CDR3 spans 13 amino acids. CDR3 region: CAWAYRVSYGYTF. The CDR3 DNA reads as TGTGCCTGGGCCTACAGGGTTTCCTATGGCTACACCTTC.

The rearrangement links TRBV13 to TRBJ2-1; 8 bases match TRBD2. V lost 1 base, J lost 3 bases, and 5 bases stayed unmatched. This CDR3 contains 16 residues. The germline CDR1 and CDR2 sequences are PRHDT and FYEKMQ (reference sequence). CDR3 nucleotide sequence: TGTGCCAGCAGCTTAGAACGCGGGGGGTTCTACAATGAGCAGTTCTTC. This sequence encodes CASSLERGGFYNEQFF.

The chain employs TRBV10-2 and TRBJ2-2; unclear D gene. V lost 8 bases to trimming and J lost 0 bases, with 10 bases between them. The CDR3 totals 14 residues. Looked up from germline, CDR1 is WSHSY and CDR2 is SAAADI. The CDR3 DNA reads TGCGCCAGCCTTGAGACACCGAACACCGGGGAGCTGTTTTTT. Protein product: CASLETPNTGELFF.

The CDR3 region is CASIVGNRRNTEAFF. The CDR3 nucleotides read TGTGCCAGCATAGTAGGGAACAGGAGGAACACTGAAGCTTTCTTT. The chain has TRBV6-5 and TRBJ1-1, with D perhaps TRBD1 (5 bases). This CDR3 is 15 amino acids long. Trimming shortened V by 7 bases and J by 1 base, and 16 bases separated the two germline ends. CDR1 is MNHEY and CDR2 is SVGAGI in the germline V gene.

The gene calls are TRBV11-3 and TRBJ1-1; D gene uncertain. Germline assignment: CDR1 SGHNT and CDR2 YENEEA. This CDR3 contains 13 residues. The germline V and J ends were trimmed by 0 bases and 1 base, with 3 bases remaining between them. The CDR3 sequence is CASSLEANTEAFF. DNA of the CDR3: TGTGCCAGCAGCTTAGAGGCGAACACTGAAGCTTTCTTT.

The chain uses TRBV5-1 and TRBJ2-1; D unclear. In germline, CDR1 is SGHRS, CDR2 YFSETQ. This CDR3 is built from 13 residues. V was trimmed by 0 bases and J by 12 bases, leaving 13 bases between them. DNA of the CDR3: TGCGCCAGCAGCTTGGTCCCTCCTAGTGGGCAGTTCTTC. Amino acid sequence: CASSLVPPSGQFF.

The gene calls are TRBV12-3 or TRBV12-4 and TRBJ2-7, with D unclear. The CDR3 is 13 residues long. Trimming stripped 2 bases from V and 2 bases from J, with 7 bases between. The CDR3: CASSLRAPYEQYF. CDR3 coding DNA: TGTGCCAGCAGTTTACGGGCCCCCTACGAGCAGTACTTC.

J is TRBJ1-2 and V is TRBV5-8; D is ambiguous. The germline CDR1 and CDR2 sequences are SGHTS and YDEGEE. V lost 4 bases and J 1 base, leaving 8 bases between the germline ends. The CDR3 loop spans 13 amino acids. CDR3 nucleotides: TGTGCCAGCAGCATGCAGATTAACTATGGCTACACCTTC. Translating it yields CASSMQINYGYTF.

The CDR3 sequence: CAISANANTGELFF. CDR3 nucleotides: TGTGCCATCTCGGCCAACGCGAACACCGGGGAGCTGTTTTTT. The V and J genes are TRBV10-3 and TRBJ2-2; D not certain. From germline, CDR1 is ENHRY and CDR2 SYGVKD. Trimming pared 8 bases from V and 0 bases from J, leaving 10 bases between. This CDR3 spans 14 amino acids.

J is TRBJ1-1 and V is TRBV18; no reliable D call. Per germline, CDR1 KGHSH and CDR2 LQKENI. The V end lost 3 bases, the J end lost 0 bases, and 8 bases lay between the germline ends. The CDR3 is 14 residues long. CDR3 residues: CASSPSKVNTEAFF. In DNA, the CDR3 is TGTGCCAGCTCACCTTCTAAGGTGAACACTGAAGCTTTCTTT.

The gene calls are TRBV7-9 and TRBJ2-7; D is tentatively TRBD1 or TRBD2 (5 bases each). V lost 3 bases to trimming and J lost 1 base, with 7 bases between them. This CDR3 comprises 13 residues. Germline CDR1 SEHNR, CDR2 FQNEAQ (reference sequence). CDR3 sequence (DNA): TGTGCCAGCAGCTTTGGGGGATCCTACGAGCAGTACTTC. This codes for CASSFGGSYEQYF.

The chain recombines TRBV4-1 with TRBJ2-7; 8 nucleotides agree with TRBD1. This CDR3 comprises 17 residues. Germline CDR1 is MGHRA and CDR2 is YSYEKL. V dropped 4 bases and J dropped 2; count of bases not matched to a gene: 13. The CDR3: CASSLREGQAMPYEQYF. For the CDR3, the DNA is TGCGCCAGCAGCCTCAGAGAGGGACAGGCCATGCCCTACGAGCAGTACTTC.

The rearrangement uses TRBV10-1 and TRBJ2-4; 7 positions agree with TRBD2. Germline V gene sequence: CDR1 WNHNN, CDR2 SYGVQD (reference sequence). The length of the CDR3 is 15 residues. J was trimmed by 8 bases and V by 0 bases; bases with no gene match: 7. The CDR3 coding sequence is TGCGCCAGCAGTGAGTCTGAGGGAGGGCTTGACATTCAGTACTTC. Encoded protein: CASSESEGGLDIQYF.

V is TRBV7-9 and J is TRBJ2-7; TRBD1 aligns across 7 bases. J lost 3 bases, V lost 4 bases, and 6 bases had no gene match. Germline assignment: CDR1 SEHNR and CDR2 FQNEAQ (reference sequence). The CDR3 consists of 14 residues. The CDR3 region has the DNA TGTGCCAGCAGCTATCCTGACAGGGTCTACGAGCAGTACTTC. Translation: CASSYPDRVYEQYF.

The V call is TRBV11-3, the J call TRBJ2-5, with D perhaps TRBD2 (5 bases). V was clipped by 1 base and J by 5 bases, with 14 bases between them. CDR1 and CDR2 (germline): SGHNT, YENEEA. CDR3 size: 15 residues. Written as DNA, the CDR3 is TGTGCCAGCAGCTTAGGTTCGCTAGCCTGGGAGACCCAGTACTTC. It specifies CASSLGSLAWETQYF. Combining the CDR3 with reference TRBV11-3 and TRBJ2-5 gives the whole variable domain EAGVVQSPRYKIIEKKQPVAFWCNPISGHNTLYWYLQNLGQGPELLIRYENEEAVDDSQLPKDRFSAERLKGVDSTLKIQPAELGDSAVYLCASSLGSLAWETQYFGPGTRLLVL.

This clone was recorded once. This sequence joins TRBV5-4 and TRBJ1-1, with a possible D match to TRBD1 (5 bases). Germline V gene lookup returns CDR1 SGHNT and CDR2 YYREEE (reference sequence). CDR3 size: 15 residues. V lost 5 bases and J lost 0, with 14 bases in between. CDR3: CASRFAGQVNTEAFF. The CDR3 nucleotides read TGTGCCAGCAGGTTCGCCGGACAAGTGAACACTGAAGCTTTCTTT.

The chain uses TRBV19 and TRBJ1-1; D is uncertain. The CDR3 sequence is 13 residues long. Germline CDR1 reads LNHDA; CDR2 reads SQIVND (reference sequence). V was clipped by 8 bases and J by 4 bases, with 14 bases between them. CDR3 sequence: CASRGPGGTEAFF. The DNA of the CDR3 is TGTGCCAGTCGCGGTCCCGGTGGCACTGAAGCTTTCTTT.

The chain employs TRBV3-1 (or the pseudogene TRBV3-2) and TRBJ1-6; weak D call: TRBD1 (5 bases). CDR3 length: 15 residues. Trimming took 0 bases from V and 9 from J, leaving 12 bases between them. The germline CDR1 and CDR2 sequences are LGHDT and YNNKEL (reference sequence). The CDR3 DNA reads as TGTGCCAGCAGCCAAGAAACAGGCCCTAGTTCACCCCTCCACTTT. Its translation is CASSQETGPSSPLHF.

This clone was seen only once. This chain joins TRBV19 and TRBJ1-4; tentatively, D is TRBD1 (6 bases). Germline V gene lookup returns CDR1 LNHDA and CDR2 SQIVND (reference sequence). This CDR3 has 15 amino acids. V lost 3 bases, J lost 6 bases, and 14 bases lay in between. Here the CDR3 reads CASSIGQNGDEKLFF. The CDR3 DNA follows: TGTGCCAGTAGTATCGGACAGAATGGGGATGAAAAACTGTTTTTT.

CDR3 sequence (DNA): TGTGCCAGTAGTCTGGCGGTCGCGAACACCGGGGAGCTGTTTTTT. Protein sequence: CASSLAVANTGELFF. The rearrangement joins TRBV19 to TRBJ2-2, with D hard to call. The length of the CDR3 is 15 residues. Trimming removed 5 bases from V and 0 bases from J, with 10 bases in between. Germline V gene data show CDR1 as LNHDA and CDR2 as SQIVND (reference sequence).

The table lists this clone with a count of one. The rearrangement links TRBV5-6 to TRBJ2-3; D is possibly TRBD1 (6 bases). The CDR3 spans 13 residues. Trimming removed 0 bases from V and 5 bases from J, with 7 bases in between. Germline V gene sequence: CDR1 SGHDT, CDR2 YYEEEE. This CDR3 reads CASSLATGDTQYF. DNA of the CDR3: TGTGCCAGCAGCTTGGCGACAGGAGATACGCAGTATTTT.

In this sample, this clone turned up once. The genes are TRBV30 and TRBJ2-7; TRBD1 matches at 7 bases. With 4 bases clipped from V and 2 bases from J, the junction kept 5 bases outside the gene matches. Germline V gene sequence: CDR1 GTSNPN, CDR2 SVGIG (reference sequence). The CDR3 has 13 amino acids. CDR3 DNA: TGTGCCTGGAACCCGGGACAGACCTACGAGCAGTACTTC. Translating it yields CAWNPGQTYEQYF.

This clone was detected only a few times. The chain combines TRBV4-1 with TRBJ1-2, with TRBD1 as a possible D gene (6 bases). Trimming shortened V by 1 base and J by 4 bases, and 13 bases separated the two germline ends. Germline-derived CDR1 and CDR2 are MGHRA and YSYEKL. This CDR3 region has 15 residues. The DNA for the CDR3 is TGCGCCAGCAGCCAAGTTGAAGGGGGTGGCTATGGCTACACCTTC. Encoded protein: CASSQVEGGGYGYTF.

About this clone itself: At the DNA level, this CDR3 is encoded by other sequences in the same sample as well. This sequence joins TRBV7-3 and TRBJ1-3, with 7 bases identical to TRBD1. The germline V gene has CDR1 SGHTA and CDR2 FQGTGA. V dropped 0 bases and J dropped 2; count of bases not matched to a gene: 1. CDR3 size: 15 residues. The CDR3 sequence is CASSLTGGPGNTIYF. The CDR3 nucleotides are TGTGCCAGCAGCTTAACAGGGGGCCCTGGAAACACCATATATTTT. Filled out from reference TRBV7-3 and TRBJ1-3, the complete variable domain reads GAGVSQTPSNKVTEKGKYVELRCDPISGHTALYWYRQSLGQGPEFLIYFQGTGAADDSGLPNDRFFAVRPEGSVSTLKIQRTERGDSAVYLCASSLTGGPGNTIYFGEGSWLTVV.

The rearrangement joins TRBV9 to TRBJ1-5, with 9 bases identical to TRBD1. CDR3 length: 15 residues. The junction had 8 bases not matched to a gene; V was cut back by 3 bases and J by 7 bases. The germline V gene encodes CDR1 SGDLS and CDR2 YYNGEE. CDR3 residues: CASSADTGGHQPQHF. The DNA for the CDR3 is TGTGCCAGCAGCGCGGATACAGGGGGCCACCAGCCCCAGCATTTT.

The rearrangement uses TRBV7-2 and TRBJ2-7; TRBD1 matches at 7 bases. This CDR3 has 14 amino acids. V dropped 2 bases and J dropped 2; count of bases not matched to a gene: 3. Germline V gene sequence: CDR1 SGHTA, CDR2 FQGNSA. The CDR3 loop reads CASSLTGVPYEQYF. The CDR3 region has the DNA TGTGCCAGCAGCTTAACAGGGGTTCCCTACGAGCAGTACTTC.

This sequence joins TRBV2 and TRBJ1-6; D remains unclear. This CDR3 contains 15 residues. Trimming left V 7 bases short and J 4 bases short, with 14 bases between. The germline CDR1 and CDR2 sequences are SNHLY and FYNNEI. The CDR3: CASTFWREYNSPLHF. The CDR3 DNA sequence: TGTGCCAGCACCTTCTGGAGGGAGTATAATTCACCCCTCCACTTT.

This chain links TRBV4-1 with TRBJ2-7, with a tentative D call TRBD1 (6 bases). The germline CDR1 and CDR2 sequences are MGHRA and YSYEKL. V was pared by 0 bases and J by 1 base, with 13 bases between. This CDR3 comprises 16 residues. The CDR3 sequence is CASSQDRGQQSYEQYF. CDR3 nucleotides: TGCGCCAGCAGCCAAGATCGTGGACAGCAATCCTACGAGCAGTACTTC.

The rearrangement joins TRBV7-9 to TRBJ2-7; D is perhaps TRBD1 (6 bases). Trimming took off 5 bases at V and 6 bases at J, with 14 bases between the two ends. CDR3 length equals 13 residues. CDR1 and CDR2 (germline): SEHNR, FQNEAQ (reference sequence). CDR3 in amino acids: CASSRSTGSEQYF. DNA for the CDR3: TGTGCCAGCAGCCGCTCTACAGGGAGCGAGCAGTACTTC.